The 6 T cell receptor beta chains presented below share a single source sample, sequenced in a study of blood T cell repertoires in COVID-19. Sequencing used immunoSEQ multiplex PCR; TCRdb keeps in-frame clones, though not all of them. The repertoire holds approximately 13,000 clones, with about 88% as singletons. Input material: peripheral blood. These receptors were collected from a human donor in a cohort sampled during active COVID-19.

The chain employs TRBV7-3 and TRBJ1-1, with TRBD1 identical over 7 bases. Germline V gene data show CDR1 as SGHTA and CDR2 as FQGTGA. V shed 5 bases and J 4 bases; nucleotides not matched to a gene: 7. This CDR3 region has 14 residues. The CDR3 loop is CASSLTGAVTEAFF. The CDR3 DNA reads as TGTGCCAGCAGCCTTACAGGGGCGGTCACTGAAGCTTTCTTT.

The chain carries TRBV18 and TRBJ2-2, with D possibly TRBD1 on 5 matching bases. Per germline, CDR1 KGHSH and CDR2 LQKENI. The CDR3 has 17 residues. The V gene lost 6 bases and the J gene lost 2 bases, with 19 bases spanning the gap. The CDR3 DNA reads TGTGCCAGCTCCCTCATTCCAGGGTCCGCTAACACCGGGGAGCTGTTTTTT. Translation gives CASSLIPGSANTGELFF.

The J gene is TRBJ2-4, the V gene TRBV7-8, with TRBD2 identical over 11 bases. The germline gives CDR1 SGHVS, CDR2 FQNEAQ. Unmatched junction bases numbered 14, after V lost 4 bases and J lost 3 bases. The CDR3 is made up of 19 amino acids. The CDR3 protein is CASSSPRLAGGGVKNIQYF. CDR3 sequence (DNA): TGTGCCAGCAGCTCCCCCCGGCTAGCGGGGGGCGGGGTCAAAAACATTCAGTACTTC. Together with reference TRBV7-8 and TRBJ2-4, the CDR3 gives the full variable domain: GAGVSQSPRYKVAKRGQDVALRCDPISGHVSLFWYQQALGQGPEFLTYFQNEAQLDKSGLPSDRFFAERPEGSVSTLKIQRTQQEDSAVYLCASSSPRLAGGGVKNIQYFGAGTRLSVL.

This rearrangement joins TRBV11-2 to TRBJ2-2; D is perhaps TRBD1 (5 bases). CDR3 length: 11 amino acids. CDR1 is SGHAT and CDR2 is FQNNGV in the germline V gene. Here the CDR3 DNA reads TGTGCGTGCGCAGGGTTCGGGGAGCTGTTTTTT. Protein sequence: CACAGFGELFF.

The chain has TRBV6-4 and TRBJ2-3, with D possibly TRBD1 on 5 matching bases. CDR1 and CDR2 (germline): MRHNA, SNTAGT. Trimming left V 4 bases short and J 3 bases short, with 14 bases between. This CDR3 comprises 15 residues. CDR3 sequence: CASSGGRVVTDTQYF. CDR3 nucleotide sequence: TGTGCCAGCAGTGGGGGCAGGGTGGTGACAGATACGCAGTATTTT.

J is TRBJ2-3 and V is TRBV5-1, with 8 bases lining up with TRBD2. This CDR3 is built from 18 residues. Germline lookup yields CDR1 SGHRS and CDR2 YFSETQ. The J segment lost 1 base and the V segment lost 2 bases, leaving 12 bases of the junction unmatched. CDR3 sequence reads: CASSFGGASGGRTDTQYF. CDR3 nucleotides: TGCGCCAGCAGCTTCGGTGGCGCAAGCGGGGGCCGCACAGATACGCAGTATTTT.